The sequence of this T cell receptor beta chain was determined in a study of OX40 agonist ivuxolimab in advanced cancers. Assay used: immunoSEQ multiplex PCR; TCRdb lists only in-frame clones, some missing. The sample records about 100,000 clones, around 93% being singletons. This TCR came from an adult with an advanced solid tumor such as melanoma, head and neck, liver or kidney cancer. Sequenced here: CD4+ or CD8+ T cells sorted from blood, sampled in a trial of the OX40 agonist ivuxolimab.

Here the CDR3 DNA reads TGCGCCAGCAGCCAAGATTCCGGTACGACCACTGAAGCTTTCTTT. The encoded protein is CASSQDSGTTTEAFF. The chain carries TRBV4-1 and TRBJ1-1; D gene ambiguous. Trimming pared 0 bases from V and 4 bases from J, leaving 12 bases between. In germline, CDR1 is MGHRA, CDR2 YSYEKL. The CDR3 loop spans 15 amino acids.